These 15 T cell receptor beta chains were all obtained from the same sample, sequenced in a study of CD8 T cells in ankylosing spondylitis. Antigens for these TCRs are unknown. A single record per CDR3 protein comes from TCRdb applying MiXCR to the 5' RACE reads. The repertoire holds roughly 700,000 distinct CDR3 sequences, with roughly 19% as singletons. Study-level findings and limits: Apparently characteristic of ankylosing spondylitis blood was a TCR beta motif (roughly eight highly homologous variants).

The specimen was blood, either unsorted or a sorted T cell fraction (not recorded which). The receptors were gathered from a male donor with ankylosing spondylitis.

This clonotype was detected a few times. The chain is built from TRBV9 and TRBJ2-2; D call uncertain. Germline assignment: CDR1 SGDLS and CDR2 YYNGEE. The CDR3 spans 14 residues. The V and J ends lost 7 bases and 2 bases respectively, with 12 bases between them. The CDR3 nucleotides are TGTGCCAGCCGCGGAGAGGCAAACACCGGGGAGCTGTTTTTT. It yields the protein CASRGEANTGELFF.

The chain recombines TRBV13 with TRBJ1-1, with D maybe TRBD1 (6 bases). V dropped 5 bases and J dropped 5 bases, with 18 bases sitting between them. The CDR3 sequence is 15 residues long. Per the germline V gene, CDR1 is PRHDT and CDR2 is FYEKMQ (reference sequence). In DNA form, the CDR3 reads TGTGCCAGCAGCAGCGGCAGGGGACTTGTGACTGAAGCTTTCTTT. This sequence encodes CASSSGRGLVTEAFF.

A single count supports this clonotype. CDR3 sequence: CASSLAGTGISGELFF. CDR3 nucleotides: TGTGCCAGCAGCTTGGCCGGGACAGGGATTTCCGGGGAGCTGTTTTTT. The chain links TRBV11-3 to TRBJ2-2, with 9 bases lining up with TRBD1. V was clipped by 3 bases and J by 6 bases; unmatched bases: 8. The germline V gene encodes CDR1 SGHNT and CDR2 YENEEA. The CDR3 spans 16 residues.

This chain links TRBV20-1 with TRBJ2-7, with D perhaps being TRBD1 or TRBD2 (5 bases each). The V end was cut by 1 base, the J end by 5 bases, with 15 bases between. Germline V gene sequence: CDR1 DFQATT, CDR2 SNEGSKA (reference sequence). The CDR3 spans 14 residues. The CDR3 sequence: CSARGRNRGHEQYF. DNA for the CDR3: TGCAGTGCTAGAGGGAGGAACCGGGGACACGAGCAGTACTTC.

This clonotype was seen a few times. The gene calls are TRBV4-1 and TRBJ2-3; D may be TRBD2 (6 bases). V shed 3 bases and J shed 0 bases, with 22 bases lying between them. The CDR3 spans 19 residues. CDR1 is MGHRA, CDR2 YSYEKL, per germline. CDR3 bases: TGCGCCAGCAGCCAGGACATTTGGCGGGAACTAACTAGCACAGATACGCAGTATTTT. Translating it yields CASSQDIWRELTSTDTQYF.

This chain uses TRBV30 with TRBJ1-2, with 8 nucleotides matching TRBD1. J gave up 1 base and V 5 bases, and 12 bases lay outside the gene matches. In germline, CDR1 is GTSNPN, CDR2 SVGIG (reference sequence). This CDR3 spans 16 amino acids. This chain's CDR3 is CAWSTGGTGDNYGYTF. CDR3 DNA: TGTGCCTGGTCCACCGGGGGGACAGGCGATAACTATGGCTACACCTTC. The variable domain in full, with the rest retrieved from reference TRBV30 and TRBJ1-2, is SQTIHQWPATLVQPVGSPLSLECTVEGTSNPNLYWYRQAAGRGLQLLFYSVGIGQISSEVPQNLSASRPQDRQFILSSKKLLLSDSGFYLCAWSTGGTGDNYGYTFGSGTRLTVV.

This clonotype appeared many times. V and J are TRBV5-1 and TRBJ2-3; TRBD2 matches 10 bases. V lost 1 base, J lost 1 base, and 6 bases stayed unmatched. CDR3 size: 17 residues. Germline values: CDR1 SGHRS, CDR2 YFSETQ. The CDR3 reads CASSLRVLAGGTDTQYF. In nucleotides, the CDR3 is TGCGCCAGCAGCTTGCGAGTGCTAGCGGGGGGCACAGATACGCAGTATTTT.

The V gene is TRBV2, the J gene TRBJ2-7; D is possibly TRBD2 (6 bases). The CDR3 contains 14 residues. Germline CDR1 and CDR2: SNHLY and FYNNEI. V shed 4 bases and J shed 0 bases, with 10 bases lying between them. The CDR3 region is CASSATSFSYEQYF. The CDR3 DNA sequence: TGTGCCAGCAGTGCCACTAGCTTCTCCTACGAGCAGTACTTC.

The chain employs TRBV2 and TRBJ2-7, with D perhaps matching TRBD1 or TRBD2 (5 bases each). CDR1 and CDR2 (germline): SNHLY, FYNNEI. The V end was cut by 4 bases, the J end by 2 bases, with 9 bases between. The CDR3 sequence is 13 residues long. CDR3: CASSAGRAYEQYF. In DNA form, the CDR3 reads TGTGCCAGCAGTGCGGGGCGCGCCTACGAGCAGTACTTC.

This clonotype was found many times. V and J are TRBV5-6 and TRBJ2-5; TRBD2 matches at 8 bases. The CDR3 is 14 residues long. V lost 2 bases to trimming and J lost 5 bases; unmatched junction nucleotides: 5. Germline V gene sequence: CDR1 SGHDT, CDR2 YYEEEE. This CDR3 is CASSFSGMRETQYF. CDR3 bases: TGTGCCAGCAGCTTTAGCGGGATGAGGGAGACCCAGTACTTC.

V is TRBV29-1 and J is TRBJ2-3; D unresolved. V dropped 0 bases and J dropped 6 bases, with 7 bases sitting between them. CDR3 length: 12 residues. Germline assignment: CDR1 SQVTM and CDR2 ANQGSEA. For the CDR3, the DNA is TGCAGCGTTGAAGATTCGGTCGATACGCAGTATTTT. This translates into CSVEDSVDTQYF.

The chain combines TRBV6-2 or TRBV6-3 with TRBJ2-2, with 8 bases aligning to TRBD1. Germline assignment: CDR1 MNHEY and CDR2 SVGEGT. The CDR3 contains 16 residues. J was trimmed by 1 base and V by 6 bases; bases with no gene match: 7. The CDR3, as DNA: TGTGCCAGCAGGAGTCGACAGGGGCGGAACACCGGGGAGCTGTTTTTT. The encoded protein is CASRSRQGRNTGELFF.

The rearrangement uses TRBV6-4 and TRBJ2-2; D possibly matches TRBD1 or TRBD2 (6 bases each). Germline values: CDR1 MRHNA, CDR2 SNTAGT. Trimming removed 4 bases from V and 3 bases from J, with 9 bases in between. CDR3 length equals 14 residues. The CDR3 reads CASSGGAHTGELFF. CDR3 sequence (DNA): TGTGCCAGCAGTGGGGGGGCACACACCGGGGAGCTGTTTTTT.

The sample holds a few counts of this clonotype. The CDR3 sequence is CASSSTSGVIEQFF. DNA of the CDR3: TGTGCCAGCAGCTCGACTAGCGGGGTTATTGAGCAGTTCTTC. The chain is built from TRBV7-8 and TRBJ2-1, with 11 bases identical to TRBD2. From germline, CDR1 is SGHVS and CDR2 FQNEAQ. This CDR3 region has 14 residues. The V gene end was trimmed by 4 bases and the J gene end by 9 bases; junction bases not matched to a gene: 5.

This sequence joins TRBV12-3 or TRBV12-4 and TRBJ2-3; D is ambiguous. The CDR3 has 14 residues. Deletions cut 3 bases from V and 1 base from J, with 8 bases between. The CDR3 DNA sequence: TGTGCCAGCAGTTTCACCCGGGGCACAGATACGCAGTATTTT. This sequence encodes CASSFTRGTDTQYF.